These T cell receptor beta chains were read from a single sample in a study of shared clonotypes between healthy human individuals. Sequenced by immunoSEQ multiplex PCR; TCRdb stores in-frame clones only, minus some. Of under 750,000 clones listed, 55% to 75% were seen once; the top ten hold under 2%. The sequenced sample was memory CD4+ T cells sorted from blood. The receptors come from a woman between 25 and 40 years old in good health. CDR3s include the opening cysteine and the closing phenylalanine or tryptophan. The order of the fields is CDR3 protein, CDR3 DNA, V gene, clone size, J gene, D gene. A D gene is named only where the DNA matches it firmly. Not all rows give a size; the values are once, few, many and, for expanded clones, a class.

CDR3: CASSPGGLAGGEQYF
DNA: TGTGCCAGCAGCCCCGGGGGACTAGCGGGAGGCGAGCAGTACTTC
V: TRBV7-9
size: few
J: TRBJ2-7
D: TRBD2

CDR3: CASSLGRGSHEQYF
DNA: TGTGCCAGCAGCTTAGGTCGCGGGAGCCACGAGCAGTACTTC
V: TRBV7-2
size: -
J: TRBJ2-7
D: TRBD2

CDR3: CASSLSSGSYNEQFF
DNA: TGCGCCAGCAGCTTGAGTAGTGGATCCTACAATGAGCAGTTCTTC
V: TRBV5-1
size: -
J: TRBJ2-1
D: -

CDR3: CASSPVLDYSGNTIYF
DNA: TGTGCCAGCAGCCCAGTTCTGGACTACTCTGGAAACACCATATATTTT
V: TRBV5-5
size: -
J: TRBJ1-3
D: -

CDR3: CASSLNRADGQYF
DNA: TGTGCCAGCAGCTTAAACAGGGCGGATGGGCAGTACTTC
V: TRBV7-6
size: -
J: TRBJ2-7
D: -

CDR3: CASSPTGDGYTF
DNA: TGTGCCAGCAGCCCGACAGGGGACGGCTACACCTTC
V: TRBV7-9
size: -
J: TRBJ1-2
D: TRBD1

CDR3: CASLPTGGDQPQHF
DNA: TGTGCCAGTCTTCCGACAGGGGGTGATCAGCCCCAGCATTTT
V: TRBV2
size: -
J: TRBJ1-5
D: TRBD1

CDR3: CATGQDLGEQFF
DNA: TGTGCCACCGGACAGGACCTCGGGGAGCAGTTCTTC
V: TRBV2
size: once
J: TRBJ2-1
D: TRBD1

CDR3: CASSGRGGRTPWTQYF
DNA: TGTGCCAGCAGCGGCCGCGGCGGGAGGACCCCCTGGACCCAGTACTTC
V: TRBV7-9
size: few
J: TRBJ2-5
D: TRBD2

CDR3: CASSGRTSGREETQYF
DNA: TGTGCCAGCAGCGGTCGGACTAGCGGGAGGGAAGAGACCCAGTACTTC
V: TRBV11-2
size: -
J: TRBJ2-5
D: TRBD2

CDR3: CASSSSSWGGLRYEQYF
DNA: TGTGCCAGCAGTTCGAGTTCGTGGGGGGGGCTACGCTACGAGCAGTACTTC
V: TRBV27
size: -
J: TRBJ2-7
D: -

CDR3: CASQGPQTSGNTIYF
DNA: TGTGCCAGCCAGGGCCCCCAAACCTCTGGAAACACCATATATTTT
V: TRBV2
size: -
J: TRBJ1-3
D: -

CDR3: CSVVEAYGYTF
DNA: TGCAGCGTTGTTGAGGCATATGGCTACACCTTC
V: TRBV29-1
size: -
J: TRBJ1-2
D: -

CDR3: CASLTGVRTEAFF
DNA: TGTGCCAGCCTTACAGGGGTTCGCACTGAAGCTTTCTTT
V: TRBV18
size: -
J: TRBJ1-1
D: TRBD1

CDR3: CASSLYKAGNTEAFF
DNA: TGTGCCAGCAGTTTATACAAGGCAGGGAACACTGAAGCTTTCTTT
V: TRBV28
size: -
J: TRBJ1-1
D: -

CDR3: CASSPPGTTIYF
DNA: TGTGCCAGCAGCCCCCCGGGGACCACCATATATTTT
V: TRBV9
size: -
J: TRBJ1-3
D: -

CDR3: CARIDRTRGIDTQYF
DNA: TGCGCCAGAATCGACAGGACGCGAGGGATAGATACGCAGTATTTT
V: TRBV10-1
size: -
J: TRBJ2-3
D: -

CDR3: CASSLFPRKRGYTF
DNA: TGTGCCAGCAGTTTATTCCCCAGGAAGAGAGGCTACACCTTC
V: TRBV28
size: -
J: TRBJ1-2
D: -

CDR3: CASSPSGAGSIIYF
DNA: TGTGCCAGCAGCCCCAGTGGGGCGGGTTCCATCATATATTTT
V: TRBV7-6
size: few
J: TRBJ1-3
D: -

CDR3: CASRTGTGSPQYF
DNA: TGTGCCAGCAGGACCGGGACAGGGTCACCGCAGTACTTC
V: TRBV28
size: -
J: TRBJ2-7
D: TRBD1

CDR3: CASSPLGGLNTEAFF
DNA: TGTGCCAGCAGCCCACTCGGGGGTCTGAACACTGAAGCTTTCTTT
V: TRBV5-4
size: -
J: TRBJ1-1
D: -

CDR3: CASSLGGRSGEQYF
DNA: TGTGCCAGCAGTTTAGGTGGGAGATCGGGCGAGCAGTACTTC
V: TRBV27
size: -
J: TRBJ2-7
D: -

CDR3: CASSPAEWTRPKPLDYEQYF
DNA: TGTGCCAGTAGTCCAGCGGAGTGGACTAGGCCCAAACCCCTTGACTACGAGCAGTACTTC
V: TRBV19
size: -
J: TRBJ2-7
D: TRBD2

CDR3: CASSYGYESEKLFF
DNA: TGTGCCAGCAGTTATGGCTACGAGAGTGAAAAACTGTTTTTT
V: TRBV6-5
size: few
J: TRBJ1-4
D: -

CDR3: CASSSLGPETQYF
DNA: TGTGCCAGCAGCTCTTTAGGGCCGGAGACCCAGTACTTC
V: TRBV5-6
size: -
J: TRBJ2-5
D: -

CDR3: CASSNQGGGTGELFF
DNA: TGTGCCAGCAGTAATCAGGGTGGGGGGACCGGGGAGCTGTTTTTT
V: TRBV25-1
size: many
J: TRBJ2-2
D: -

CDR3: CAWSVGGLAGSDTQYF
DNA: TGTGCCTGGAGTGTGGGAGGACTAGCGGGATCAGATACGCAGTATTTT
V: TRBV30
size: -
J: TRBJ2-3
D: TRBD2

CDR3: CASNIREGKEAFF
DNA: TGTGCCAGCAACATCAGAGAGGGGAAAGAAGCTTTCTTT
V: TRBV2
size: -
J: TRBJ1-1
D: -

CDR3: CASSAPGWTDTQYF
DNA: TGTGCCAGTAGTGCCCCCGGGTGGACAGATACGCAGTATTTT
V: TRBV19
size: few
J: TRBJ2-3
D: -

CDR3: CACLVNTEAFF
DNA: TGTGCCTGCTTGGTGAACACTGAAGCTTTCTTT
V: TRBV6-1
size: -
J: TRBJ1-1
D: -